This entry features one T cell receptor beta chain sequence. Its specificity is not known. The sample is drawn from a study of T cell responses to AZD1222 COVID-19 vaccine. Study in general: Doses given second, at about 4 or about 12 weeks, were pooled.

The repertoire was sequenced with immunoSEQ multiplex PCR; TCRdb's copy has only in-frame clones and lacks some. The sample yields 75,000 to 100,000 clones, around 86% seen once. The study, taken as a whole, reports: Most donors were white British, females outnumbered males, and clonal diversity was possibly underestimated. Every sample of the repertoires postdated the peak T cell response.

The sample consisted of peripheral blood, taken on day 0 of AZD1222 vaccination. The sequence came from an adult in good health.

The CDR3 reads CAWAKGATPFNYEQYF. In nucleotides, the CDR3 is TGTGCCTGGGCGAAAGGGGCCACACCTTTTAACTACGAGCAGTACTTC. The chain uses TRBV30 and TRBJ2-7; TRBD1 is a possible D gene (5 bases). Germline-derived CDR1 and CDR2 are GTSNPN and SVGIG (reference sequence). This CDR3 contains 16 residues. V was shortened by 5 bases and J by 3 bases, with 23 bases between the two germline ends. The whole variable domain, filled in from reference TRBV30 and TRBJ2-7, reads SQTIHQWPATLVQPVGSPLSLECTVEGTSNPNLYWYRQAAGRGLQLLFYSVGIGQISSEVPQNLSASRPQDRQFILSSKKLLLSDSGFYLCAWAKGATPFNYEQYFGPGTRLTVT.